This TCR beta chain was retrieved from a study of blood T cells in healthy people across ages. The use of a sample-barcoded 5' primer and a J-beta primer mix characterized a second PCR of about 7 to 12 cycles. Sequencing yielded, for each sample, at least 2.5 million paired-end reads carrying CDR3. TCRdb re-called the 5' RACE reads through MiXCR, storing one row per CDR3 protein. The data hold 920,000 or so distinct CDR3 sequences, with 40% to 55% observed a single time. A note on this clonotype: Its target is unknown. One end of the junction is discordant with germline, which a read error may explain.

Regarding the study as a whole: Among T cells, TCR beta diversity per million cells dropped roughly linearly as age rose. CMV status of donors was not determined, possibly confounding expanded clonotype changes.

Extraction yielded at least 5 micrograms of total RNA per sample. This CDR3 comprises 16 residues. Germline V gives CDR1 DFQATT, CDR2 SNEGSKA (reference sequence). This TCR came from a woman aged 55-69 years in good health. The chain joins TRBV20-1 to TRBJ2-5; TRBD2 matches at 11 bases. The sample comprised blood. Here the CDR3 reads CSARRPSGRMQEIQYF. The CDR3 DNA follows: TGCAGTGCTAGAAGGCCTAGCGGGAGGATGCAAGAGATCCAGTACTTC.